A selection of T cell receptor beta chains follows, all from one sample in a study of blood T cell repertoires in COVID-19. Using immunoSEQ multiplex PCR, the repertoire was profiled, and TCRdb retains in-frame clones only, with some absent. In the table there are about 120,000 clones, approximately 81% of which are singletons. The sequenced sample consisted of peripheral blood. The receptors stem from a man in his forties with active or convalescent COVID-19. Both conserved end residues are part of each CDR3. A D gene is named only where the DNA matches it firmly. Clone sizes are given selectively: once, few, many, or a class where the clone is expanded.

>once|TRBJ2-3|TRBD2|TRBV29-1
CSVASSGTSGGKDTQYF
TGCAGCGTAGCTTCCTCGGGGACTAGCGGGGGCAAGGATACGCAGTATTTT
>.|TRBJ1-2|.|TRBV10-3
CAISDPRGNYGYTF
TGTGCCATCAGTGACCCGAGAGGTAACTATGGCTACACCTTC
>.|TRBJ2-7|.|TRBV2
CARKEGSQQYF
TGTGCCAGAAAGGAGGGGTCTCAGCAGTACTTC
>.|TRBJ1-4|.|TRBV28
CASSLSLNEKLFF
TGTGCCAGCAGTTTATCCCTGAATGAAAAACTGTTTTTT
>few|TRBJ2-1|TRBD2|TRBV5-1
CASSLSGGAYNEQFF
TGCGCCAGCAGCCTTAGCGGGGGGGCCTACAATGAGCAGTTCTTC
>few|TRBJ1-2|TRBD1|TRBV4-2
CASSSRQGANYGYTF
TGTGCCAGCAGCTCCCGACAGGGGGCAAACTATGGCTACACCTTC
>.|TRBJ2-5|TRBD2|TRBV10-1
CASSLTSGTVETQYF
TGCGCCAGCAGTTTGACTAGCGGGACCGTTGAGACCCAGTACTTC
>.|TRBJ1-2|.|TRBV5-1
CASSLGSGGVGGYTF
TGCGCCAGCAGCTTGGGCTCGGGAGGGGTTGGCGGCTACACCTTC
>once|TRBJ2-7|.|TRBV7-2
CASSLRLTTYSYEQYF
TGTGCCAGCAGCTTGCGTTTGACTACCTACTCCTACGAGCAGTACTTC
>few|TRBJ1-1|.|TRBV6-2/TRBV6-3
CASSMSAVQAFF
TGTGCCAGCAGTATGTCAGCGGTCCAAGCTTTCTTT
>few|TRBJ1-5|.|TRBV9
CASSVAIRGCNQPQHF
TGTGCCAGCAGCGTAGCTATCAGGGGTTGCAATCAGCCCCAGCATTTT
>.|TRBJ2-1|.|TRBV5-1
CASSLDSGGAYNEQFF
TGCGCCAGCAGCTTGGATTCTGGCGGGGCCTACAATGAGCAGTTCTTC
>.|TRBJ2-7|.|TRBV6-5
CASRVRESYEQYF
TGTGCCAGCAGGGTGAGGGAGTCCTACGAGCAGTACTTC
>.|TRBJ2-1|TRBD2|TRBV2
CASSSSGTMQFF
TGTGCCAGCAGTTCTAGCGGGACAATGCAGTTCTTC
>.|TRBJ1-6|TRBD1|TRBV9
CASSLTGTNSPLHF
TGTGCCAGCAGCCTGACAGGGACTAATTCACCCCTCCACTTT
>.|TRBJ1-2|TRBD1|TRBV25-1
CASSPEAGGSNYGYTF
TGTGCCAGCAGCCCCGAGGCAGGGGGTTCTAACTATGGCTACACCTTC
>.|TRBJ1-2|.|TRBV5-6
CASSLGVGWAGNSGGYTF
TGTGCCAGCAGCTTGGGAGTTGGATGGGCAGGGAACTCGGGTGGCTACACCTTC
>.|TRBJ2-2|.|TRBV21-1
CASSSRDRGHTGELFF
TGTGCCAGCAGCAGCCGGGACAGGGGGCACACCGGGGAGCTGTTTTTT
>.|TRBJ1-5|.|TRBV4-2
CASSRTQGSNQPQHF
TGTGCCAGCAGCCGAACTCAGGGTAGCAATCAGCCCCAGCATTTT
>.|TRBJ1-6|.|TRBV28
CASSPGTAVSPLHF
TGTGCCAGCAGCCCCGGGACTGCTGTTTCACCCCTCCACTTT
>.|TRBJ2-1|TRBD1|TRBV9
CASSSRTGSGEQFF
TGTGCCAGCAGCTCCCGGACAGGTTCGGGGGAGCAGTTCTTC
>.|TRBJ1-1|TRBD1|TRBV28
CASSQRQGGNTEAFF
TGTGCCAGCAGTCAAAGACAGGGGGGGAACACTGAAGCTTTCTTT
>.|TRBJ2-3|TRBD2|TRBV9
CASSVEAGGSDTQYF
TGTGCCAGCAGCGTAGAAGCGGGAGGCTCAGATACGCAGTATTTT
>.|TRBJ2-4|.|TRBV6-5
CASSYSSVLAKNIQYF
TGTGCCAGCAGTTACTCTAGCGTACTAGCCAAAAACATTCAGTACTTC
>.|TRBJ1-2|TRBD1|TRBV19
CASRDRGNYGYTF
TGTGCCAGTAGGGACAGGGGGAACTATGGCTACACCTTC
>.|TRBJ2-5|TRBD2|TRBV24-1
CATSDLSGGKETQYF
TGTGCCACCAGTGATTTATCCGGGGGGAAAGAGACCCAGTACTTC
>.|TRBJ2-3|TRBD2|TRBV4-1
CASSMSGVTDTQYF
TGCGCCAGCAGCATGAGCGGGGTTACAGATACGCAGTATTTT
>.|TRBJ2-2|TRBD1|TRBV25-1
CASSGPRTGTHTGELFF
TGTGCCAGCAGCGGGCCGCGGACAGGGACCCACACCGGGGAGCTGTTTTTT
>.|TRBJ2-3|TRBD2|TRBV7-2
CASSPGLAGGPRTQYF
TGTGCCAGCAGCCCCGGACTAGCGGGGGGGCCGCGTACGCAGTATTTT
>.|TRBJ2-1|.|TRBV14
CASSKGAGREQFF
TGTGCCAGCTCTAAGGGGGCGGGGCGTGAGCAGTTCTTC
>.|TRBJ2-1|TRBD2|TRBV7-3
CASSFQASGGKNEQFF
TGTGCCAGCAGCTTTCAGGCTAGCGGGGGGAAAAATGAGCAGTTCTTC
>.|TRBJ2-1|TRBD2|TRBV7-7
CASSLSGRAGPYNEQFF
TGTGCCAGCAGCTTGAGCGGGAGGGCCGGCCCCTACAATGAGCAGTTCTTC
>.|TRBJ2-7|.|TRBV5-6
CASSWAGDEQYF
TGTGCCAGCAGCTGGGCCGGGGACGAGCAGTACTTC
>.|TRBJ2-7|TRBD1|TRBV6-5
CASRDRGLEQYF
TGTGCCAGCAGAGACAGGGGGCTCGAGCAGTACTTC
>.|TRBJ2-7|.|TRBV6-5
CASSYSGGGSYEQYF
TGTGCCAGCAGTTACTCGGGTGGGGGGAGCTACGAGCAGTACTTC
>.|TRBJ1-3|.|TRBV11-2
CASSRGDSGNTIYF
TGTGCCAGCAGCCGCGGTGACTCTGGAAACACCATATATTTT